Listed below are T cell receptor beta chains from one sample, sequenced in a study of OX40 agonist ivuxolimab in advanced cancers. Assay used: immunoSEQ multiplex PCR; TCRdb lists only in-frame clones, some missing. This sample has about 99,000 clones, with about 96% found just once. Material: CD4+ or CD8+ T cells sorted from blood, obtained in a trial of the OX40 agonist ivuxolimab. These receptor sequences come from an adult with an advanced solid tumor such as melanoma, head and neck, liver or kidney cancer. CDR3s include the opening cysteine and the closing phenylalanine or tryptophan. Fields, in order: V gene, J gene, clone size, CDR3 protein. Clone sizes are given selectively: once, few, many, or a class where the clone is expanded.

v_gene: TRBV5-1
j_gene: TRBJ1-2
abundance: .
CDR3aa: CASSTDRGYGYTF

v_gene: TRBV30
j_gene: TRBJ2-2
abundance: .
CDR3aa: CAHLWGDTGELFF

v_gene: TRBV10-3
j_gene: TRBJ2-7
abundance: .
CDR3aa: CAINQGGLYEQYF

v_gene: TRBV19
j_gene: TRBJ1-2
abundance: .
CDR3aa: CASSITPEDRGYTF

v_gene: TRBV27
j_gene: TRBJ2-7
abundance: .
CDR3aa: CASSPDRDYSYEQYF

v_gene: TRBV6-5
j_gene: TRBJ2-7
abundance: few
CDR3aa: CASRSSHEQYF

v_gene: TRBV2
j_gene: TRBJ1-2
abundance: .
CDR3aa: CASSEPPYGYTF

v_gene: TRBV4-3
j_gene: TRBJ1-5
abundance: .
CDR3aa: CASSQDRGRNQPQHF

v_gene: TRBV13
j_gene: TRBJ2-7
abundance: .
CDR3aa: CASSLGYGNLEQYF

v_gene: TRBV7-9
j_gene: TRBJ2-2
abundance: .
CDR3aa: CASSLTEMAGELFF

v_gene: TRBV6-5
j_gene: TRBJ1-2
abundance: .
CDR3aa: CASSYSLAFEDGYTF

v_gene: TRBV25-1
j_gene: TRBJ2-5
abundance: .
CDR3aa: CASSEGRGQETQYF

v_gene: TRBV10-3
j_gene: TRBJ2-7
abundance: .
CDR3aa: CAISESSYEQYF

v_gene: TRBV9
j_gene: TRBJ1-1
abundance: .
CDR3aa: CASSVGGYTEAFF

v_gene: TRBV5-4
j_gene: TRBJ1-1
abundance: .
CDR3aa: CASSSGGPEAFF

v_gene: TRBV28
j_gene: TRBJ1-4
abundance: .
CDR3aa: CASSLPDEKLFF